This passage covers 7 T cell receptor beta chains from one sample sequenced in a study of neurological immune-mediated disorders. TCRdb itself ran the 5' RACE reads through MiXCR, one entry per CDR3 protein. The sample yields around 40,000 distinct CDR3 sequences, 6.5% to 7.5% seen once. The material sequenced was CD4+ T cells from blood. The origin of the receptors is a middle-aged man in good health.

This clonotype was seen ten or more times. V and J are TRBV5-1 and TRBJ2-2; 10 bases align to TRBD2. CDR1 and CDR2 (germline): SGHRS, YFSETQ. The junction had 13 bases not matched to a gene; V was cut back by 3 bases and J by 5 bases. This CDR3 is 18 amino acids long. The chain's CDR3 is CASSSSILAGRLTGELFF. In nucleotides, the CDR3 is TGCGCCAGCAGCTCCAGTATACTAGCGGGACGGTTGACCGGGGAGCTGTTTTTT.

At least ten counts were recorded for this clonotype. The chain couples TRBV7-2 to TRBJ2-5, with unresolved D. V lost 7 bases and J 5 bases, leaving 11 bases between the germline ends. The CDR3 length is 12 residues. Germline CDR1 reads SGHTA; CDR2 reads FQGNSA. CDR3 protein: CASTQLMETQYF. CDR3 DNA: TGTGCCAGCACCCAACTGATGGAGACCCAGTACTTC.

This clonotype was counted many times. The chain uses TRBV6-1 and TRBJ1-3; TRBD1 agrees at 8 bases. CDR3 length equals 17 residues. CDR1 and CDR2 from the germline V gene are MNHNS and SASEGT. Unmatched junction bases numbered 10, after V lost 4 bases and J lost 2 bases. CDR3 bases: TGTGCCAGCAGTGTAGCCGCGACAGGGGAAACTGGAAACACCATATATTTT. Translated, it gives CASSVAATGETGNTIYF.

This clonotype was counted ten times or more. Here the CDR3 reads CASSLGGQVTEAFF. The DNA of the CDR3 is TGTGCCAGCAGCTTAGGGGGACAAGTCACTGAAGCTTTCTTT. This chain joins TRBV7-9 and TRBJ1-1; maybe TRBD1 (6 bases). This CDR3 comprises 14 residues. Trimming took 1 base from V and 4 from J, leaving 10 bases between them. The V gene's germline CDR1 is SEHNR and CDR2 FQNEAQ (reference sequence).

This clonotype occurred many times. The chain carries TRBV7-2 and TRBJ2-7; D gene ambiguous. CDR3 length: 13 residues. Germline V gene data show CDR1 as SGHTA and CDR2 as FQGNSA. The V end lost 4 bases, the J end lost 2 bases, and 9 bases lay between the germline ends. In DNA form, the CDR3 reads TGTGCCAGCAGCTCAGTGGGCACCTACGAGCAGTACTTC. Translating gives CASSSVGTYEQYF.

The sample holds many counts of this clonotype. This rearrangement joins TRBV12-3 or TRBV12-4 to TRBJ1-3, with D maybe TRBD1 (5 bases). Trimming removed 5 bases from V and 0 bases from J, with 11 bases in between. This CDR3 comprises 15 residues. Here the CDR3 DNA reads TGTGCCAGCAGTCTAGGGGCTAACTCTGGAAACACCATATATTTT. It yields the protein CASSLGANSGNTIYF.

This clonotype was recorded many times. The J gene is TRBJ2-1, the V gene TRBV6-5; tentative D call: TRBD1 (6 bases). There are 14 residues in the CDR3. V was cut by 0 bases and J by 4 bases, with 7 bases left in between. Looked up from germline, CDR1 is MNHEY and CDR2 is SVGAGI. Here the CDR3 DNA reads TGTGCCAGCAGTTACTCGAGGGGGTACAATGAGCAGTTCTTC. It translates to CASSYSRGYNEQFF.